The TCR beta chain described here comes from a study of siplizumab effects on memory and regulatory T cells. Study-level findings and limits: Tregs proliferating in siplizumab cultures lacked confirmation of their suppressive function. Significant reduction of alloreactive sequences traceable to unstimulated CD4+ memory cells was observed with siplizumab. Mappable alloreactive CD4+ clones were on average around 74% Treg-derived with siplizumab, 25% to 30% in controls.

The junction had 8 bases not matched to a gene; V was cut back by 2 bases and J by 6 bases. Germline V gives CDR1 SGDLS, CDR2 YYNGEE. This CDR3 has 14 residues. In regard to this clone: The target antigen is unknown.

Here immunoSEQ multiplex PCR was the method, and the copy in TCRdb shows in-frame clones only, minus some. Of fewer than 60,000 clones in the sample, more than 85% were seen once. Input material: CD8+ T cells sorted from blood. V and J are TRBV9 and TRBJ2-7; 7 bases map to TRBD2. This clonotype originated in a human donor in good health. CDR3 sequence reads: CASSVSSGSAEQYF. The CDR3 DNA sequence: TGTGCCAGCAGCGTTTCTAGCGGATCAGCCGAGCAGTACTTC.